This T cell receptor (beta chain) comes out of a study of blood T cell repertoires in COVID-19. V gave up 0 bases and J gave up 3 bases, with 9 bases separating them. CDR1 is LGHDT, CDR2 YNNKEL, per germline (reference sequence). This CDR3 contains 15 residues. Libraries were prepared by immunoSEQ multiplex PCR; TCRdb keeps only in-frame clonotypes and omits some of them. This table has 110,000 or so clones, roughly 76% appearing once. This sequence was found in a human donor in a cohort sampled during active COVID-19. The V call is TRBV3-1 (or the pseudogene TRBV3-2), the J call TRBJ2-1, with a weak D call TRBD1 (5 bases). The material sequenced was peripheral blood. This CDR3 reads CASSQDRVYYNEQFF. Written as DNA, the CDR3 is TGTGCCAGCAGCCAAGACAGGGTATACTACAATGAGCAGTTCTTC.